This TCR beta chain was sequenced in a study of T cells in Graves' hyperthyroidism and ophthalmopathy. This clonotype has a count of ten or more. What it binds is not known. The germline V and J ends were trimmed by 3 bases and 5 bases, with 16 bases remaining between them. The CDR3 is 15 residues long. Germline V gene data show CDR1 as KGHSH and CDR2 as LQKENI. General study results and limits: Among clonotypes expanded in thyroid above 0.001, most were also found in blood.

Using RNA transcripts as the source, TCR beta CDR3 regions were amplified. First-round RT-PCR targeting the TCR CDR3 was performed with the HTBI primer set. One entry per CDR3 protein results from TCRdb running MiXCR on the multiplex PCR reads. The sample includes approximately 620,000 distinct CDR3 sequences, about 15% of them seen just once. The chain is built from TRBV18 and TRBJ2-5; no clear D gene. The sequence was collected from a woman younger than 45 with Graves' hyperthyroidism that later progressed to Graves' ophthalmopathy. The sample consisted of blood. The CDR3 region has the DNA TGTGCCAGCTCACCGCATAAAGGGTCTGGCGAGACCCAGTACTTC. Residues: CASSPHKGSGETQYF.